This is a list of T cell receptor beta chains from one sample in a study of patients and donors after allogeneic stem cell transplantation. Via MiXCR, TCRdb re-called the RT-PCR reads, giving one row per CDR3 protein. The sample yields just over 55,000 distinct CDR3 sequences, 13% seen once. Sequencing was done on a sample of blood, either unsorted or a sorted T cell fraction (not recorded which). These receptors were taken from a human donor who was either an allogeneic HSCT recipient or a stem cell or donor lymphocyte infusion donor (not recorded which). It is not recorded whose cells these are; they may come from a transplant donor. The conserved cysteine and the conserved F or W are not part of the CDR3 here.

j_call v_call cdr3_aa
TRBJ2-1 TRBV20-1 SAYLLGPSYNEQF
TRBJ2-1 TRBV27 ASTSWAIPYNEQF
TRBJ2-3 TRBV20-1 SARRSGLITDTQY
TRBJ2-2 TRBV4-1 ASVAGTGELF
TRBJ1-5 TRBV5-6 ASSRRQGANQPQH
TRBJ2-1 TRBV20-1 SARRVSGVSGYNEQF
TRBJ2-1 TRBV27 ASSFSLAGEEGGDEQF
TRBJ1-1 TRBV24-1 ATSVGAATEAF
TRBJ2-3 TRBV27 ASRLTGQGSDTQY
TRBJ2-4 TRBV6-5 ASSDHRENIQY
TRBJ1-5 TRBV2 ASSGGESWPQH
TRBJ2-5 TRBV7-6 ASSSLPGETQY
TRBJ2-4 TRBV6-5 ASSYSEAVGQNIQY
TRBJ2-5 TRBV5-1 ASSLSAETQY
TRBJ2-7 TRBV29-1 SVEGLREGYEQY
TRBJ2-5 TRBV12-3/TRBV12-4 ASSFYSGNPVVTQY
TRBJ2-5 TRBV27 ASMRGYQETQY
TRBJ2-3 TRBV27 ASKGGWIGTASTDTQY
TRBJ2-7 TRBV25-1 ASSDYRDSTYEQY
TRBJ2-7 TRBV10-3 AIRRTGGEQY
TRBJ2-1 TRBV7-2 ASSLGYGLAGYNEQF
TRBJ2-7 TRBV12-3/TRBV12-4 ASSLNTGLAAYEQY
TRBJ2-1 TRBV7-8 ASSLVQSGYEQF
TRBJ1-4 TRBV5-1 ASSRDSDNEKLF
TRBJ2-1 TRBV6-5 ASSYTQVQIYNEQF
TRBJ2-1 TRBV11-2 ASSSRRKDPSSYNEQF
TRBJ2-7 TRBV7-9 ASSQTSGNEQY
TRBJ1-1 TRBV11-2 ASSLVTGGTEAF